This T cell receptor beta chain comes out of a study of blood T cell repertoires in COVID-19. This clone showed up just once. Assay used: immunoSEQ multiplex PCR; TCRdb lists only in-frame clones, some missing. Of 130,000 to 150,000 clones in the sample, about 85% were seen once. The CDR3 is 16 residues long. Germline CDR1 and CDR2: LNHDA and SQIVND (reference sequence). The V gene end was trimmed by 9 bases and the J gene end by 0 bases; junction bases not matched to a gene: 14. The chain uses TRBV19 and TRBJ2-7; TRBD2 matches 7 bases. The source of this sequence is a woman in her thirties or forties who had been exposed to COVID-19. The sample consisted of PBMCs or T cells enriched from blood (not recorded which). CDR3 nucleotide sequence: TGTGCCAGCCAAGTGGGCACGGGGGGAAACTCCTACGAGCAGTACTTC. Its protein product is CASQVGTGGNSYEQYF.